Presented here are 22 T cell receptor beta chains from one specimen sequenced in a study of T cell repertoires in ileal Crohn's disease. Clones were read by immunoSEQ multiplex PCR, and TCRdb kept only the in-frame ones, dropping some. The repertoire holds fewer than 15,000 clones, with 60% to 85% as singletons. Time point defined: neoterminal ileum biopsy at postoperative endoscopy, about 6 months after surgery. Specimen: ileal tissue. Every receptor here comes from an adult with Crohn's disease.

This clone was detected once. CDR3 DNA: TGTGCCAGCAGCCCAGGACTATTTGGGCAGTTCTTC. This translates into CASSPGLFGQFF. V is TRBV7-2 and J is TRBJ2-1; TRBD2 might be the D (6 bases). In germline, CDR1 is SGHTA, CDR2 FQGNSA. The CDR3 contains 12 residues. Trimming removed 5 bases from V and 12 bases from J, with 14 bases in between.

This chain links TRBV19 with TRBJ1-2, with 8 bases aligning to TRBD1. Germline trimming cut 5 bases from V and 0 bases from J; bases unmatched to any gene: 11. This CDR3 comprises 17 residues. The germline V gene has CDR1 LNHDA and CDR2 SQIVND (reference sequence). The CDR3 coding sequence is TGTGCCAGTAGTTCCAGTGGACAGGGTGATCCTAACTATGGCTACACCTTC. Encoded protein: CASSSSGQGDPNYGYTF.

The chain carries TRBV7-8 and TRBJ1-2, with D possibly matching TRBD1 (5 bases). Trimming removed 1 base from V and 6 bases from J, with 12 bases in between. Per germline, CDR1 SGHVS and CDR2 FQNEAQ. The CDR3 has 14 amino acids. In DNA, the CDR3 is TGTGCCAGCAGCTTAGTGGGGGGTACAGATGGCTACACCTTC. Translating it yields CASSLVGGTDGYTF.

This chain's CDR3 is CASSFGLAGETQYF. For the CDR3, the DNA is TGTGCCAGCAGCTTTGGACTGGCCGGGGAGACCCAGTACTTC. The rearrangement joins TRBV7-7 to TRBJ2-5; the D gene is possibly TRBD2 (5 bases). Trimming removed 3 bases at V and 5 bases at J, with 13 bases between. Germline V gene data show CDR1 as SSHAT and CDR2 as FNYEAQ (reference sequence). CDR3 length: 14 amino acids.

The V call is TRBV30, the J call TRBJ2-1; possible D gene TRBD2, 5 bases. CDR1 is GTSNPN and CDR2 is SVGIG in the germline V gene (reference sequence). V was clipped by 2 bases and J by 7 bases, with 15 bases between them. The CDR3 covers 14 residues. CDR3 protein: CAWSRGGNTNEQFF. The CDR3, as DNA: TGTGCCTGGAGTCGGGGTGGAAATACTAATGAGCAGTTCTTC. Complete variable domain (other parts from reference TRBV30 and TRBJ2-1): SQTIHQWPATLVQPVGSPLSLECTVEGTSNPNLYWYRQAAGRGLQLLFYSVGIGQISSEVPQNLSASRPQDRQFILSSKKLLLSDSGFYLCAWSRGGNTNEQFFGPGTRLTVL.

This clone was found once. The chain joins TRBV27 to TRBJ1-2; 7 positions agree with TRBD1. Trimming took 6 bases from V and 7 from J; bases not matched to a gene: 8. CDR3 length equals 13 residues. Germline loops: CDR1 MNHEY, CDR2 SMNVEV (reference sequence). CDR3 sequence: CASRTDRVSGYTF. Here the CDR3 DNA reads TGTGCCAGCAGAACAGACAGGGTCTCTGGCTACACCTTC.

The rearrangement joins TRBV5-6 to TRBJ2-7; possibly TRBD1 for D (5 bases). Germline V gene lookup returns CDR1 SGHDT and CDR2 YYEEEE. This CDR3 spans 19 amino acids. With 4 bases removed from V and 2 bases from J, the gap between germline ends came to 28 bases. CDR3 in amino acids: CASSPLGVQGQAGAYEQYF. The CDR3 region has the DNA TGTGCCAGCAGCCCTCTAGGGGTCCAGGGTCAGGCAGGCGCCTACGAGCAGTACTTC. The whole variable domain, filled in from reference TRBV5-6 and TRBJ2-7, reads DAGVTQSPTHLIKTRGQQVTLRCSPKSGHDTVSWYQQALGQGPQFIFQYYEEEERQRGNFPDRFSGHQFPNYSSELNVNALLLGDSALYLCASSPLGVQGQAGAYEQYFGPGTRLTVT.

The gene calls are TRBV5-1 and TRBJ2-5; D is undetermined. Germline V lookup: CDR1 SGHRS, CDR2 YFSETQ. CDR3 length: 14 residues. V lost 1 base and J lost 5, with 12 bases in between. The CDR3 region is CASSLNLVRETQYF. For the CDR3, the DNA is TGCGCCAGCAGCTTGAACCTGGTTCGGGAGACCCAGTACTTC. The complete variable domain, with remaining parts taken from reference TRBV5-1 and TRBJ2-5, reads KAGVTQTPRYLIKTRGQQVTLSCSPISGHRSVSWYQQTPGQGLQFLFEYFSETQRNKGNFPGRFSGRQFSNSRSEMNVSTLELGDSALYLCASSLNLVRETQYFGPGTRLLVL.

The chain recombines TRBV15 with TRBJ1-5; TRBD1 matches 7 bases. Germline assignment: CDR1 LNHNV and CDR2 YYDKDF (reference sequence). V trimming: 6 bases; J trimming: 8 bases; junction bases outside the gene matches: 10. The CDR3 has 14 residues. The CDR3 DNA follows: TGTGCCACCAGTCTTGACAGGGCGAGGAAGCCCCAGCATTTT. It yields the protein CATSLDRARKPQHF.

The chain joins TRBV4-3 to TRBJ1-5; no firm D call. V lost 2 bases and J 0 bases, leaving 14 bases between the germline ends. Germline loops: CDR1 LGHNA, CDR2 YSLEER. This CDR3 is 17 amino acids long. CDR3 coding DNA: TGCGCCAGCAGCCAACACTTCCCAGGAACTAGCAATCAGCCCCAGCATTTT. This codes for CASSQHFPGTSNQPQHF.

The CDR3 DNA follows: TGTGCCAGCAGCTTTTCAGGGTTGGGTGAAAAACTGTTTTTT. Amino acids: CASSFSGLGEKLFF. The gene calls are TRBV7-2 and TRBJ1-4; the D gene is possibly TRBD1 (5 bases). V lost 3 bases, J lost 7 bases, and 12 bases lay in between. The germline CDR1 and CDR2 sequences are SGHTA and FQGNSA. CDR3 size: 14 residues.

This chain uses TRBV19 with TRBJ1-3; D is undetermined. Deletions cut 3 bases from V and 3 bases from J, with 15 bases between. Per the germline V gene, CDR1 is LNHDA and CDR2 is SQIVND (reference sequence). The CDR3 has 16 residues. CDR3 sequence (DNA): TGTGCCAGTAGTATCCGCGGCTTGGACCGTGGAAACACCATATATTTT. The encoded protein is CASSIRGLDRGNTIYF.

A note on this clone: A junction end diverges from the germline sequence, so it may reflect a read error. V gene TRBV14 combines with J gene TRBJ1-5, with D unresolved. This CDR3 comprises 14 residues. Germline CDR1 and CDR2: SGHDN and FVKESK. CDR3: CASSQGTTNQPQHF. CDR3 DNA sequence: TGTGCCAGCAGCCAAGGGACGACTAATCAACCCCAGCATTTT.

Here the CDR3 DNA reads TGTGCCAGCAGTGAGCGGGGCGGAGGCTACGAGCAGTACTTC. It encodes CASSERGGGYEQYF. V gene TRBV2 combines with J gene TRBJ2-7, with D possibly TRBD2 on 6 matching bases. V shed 3 bases and J shed 3 bases, with 12 bases lying between them. The length of the CDR3 is 14 residues. From germline, CDR1 is SNHLY and CDR2 FYNNEI. Full variable domain (missing parts from reference TRBV2 and TRBJ2-7): EPEVTQTPSHQVTQMGQEVILRCVPISNHLYFYWYRQILGQKVEFLVSFYNNEISEKSEIFDDQFSVERPDGSNFTLKIRSTKLEDSAMYFCASSERGGGYEQYFGPGTRLTVT.

V usage is TRBV4-3 and J usage is TRBJ2-3; TRBD2 is a possible D gene (5 bases). Deletions cut 4 bases from V and 1 base from J, with 9 bases between. The germline CDR1 and CDR2 sequences are LGHNA and YSLEER. CDR3 size: 14 residues. CDR3 protein: CASSRQRGTDTQYF. The CDR3 bases are TGCGCCAGCAGCCGTCAGAGGGGCACAGATACGCAGTATTTT.

V gene TRBV6-1 combines with J gene TRBJ2-4; D ambiguous. Trimming left V 6 bases short and J 0 bases short, with 12 bases between. The CDR3 extends over 15 amino acids. CDR1 is MNHNS and CDR2 is SASEGT in the germline V gene. Here the CDR3 reads CASSPQILAKNIQYF. The CDR3 DNA is TGTGCCAGCAGCCCTCAGATCCTAGCCAAAAACATTCAGTACTTC.

V is TRBV5-1 and J is TRBJ1-3, with D hard to call. The germline V and J ends were trimmed by 1 base and 2 bases, with 13 bases remaining between them. CDR1 and CDR2 (germline): SGHRS, YFSETQ. The CDR3 is 16 residues long. The CDR3 loop is CASSLKGGRAGNTIYF. DNA of the CDR3: TGCGCCAGCAGCTTGAAGGGTGGCAGAGCTGGAAACACCATATATTTT.

The chain recombines TRBV7-2 with TRBJ1-2, with 8 bases lining up with TRBD1. Trimming at V came to 1 base and at J to 1 base, leaving 5 bases not matched to a gene. This CDR3 is built from 16 residues. From germline, CDR1 is SGHTA and CDR2 FQGNSA. The CDR3 DNA reads as TGTGCCAGCAGCTTAGTGTCCAGGGGGCTTAACTATGGCTACACCTTC. Translated: CASSLVSRGLNYGYTF.

The J gene is TRBJ2-7, the V gene TRBV28; D unresolved. The CDR3 extends over 13 amino acids. In germline, CDR1 is MDHEN, CDR2 SYDVKM. Trimming removed 4 bases at V and 2 bases at J, with 9 bases between. CDR3 in DNA: TGTGCCAGCAGTTGGGGATCCCCCTACGAGCAGTACTTC. Translating gives CASSWGSPYEQYF.

V and J are TRBV7-8 and TRBJ1-3, with D uncertain. Germline V CDR1 and CDR2: SGHVS, FQNEAQ. The CDR3 is 17 amino acids. V gave up 1 base and J gave up 0 bases, with 13 bases separating them. CDR3 in DNA: TGTGCCAGCAGCTTAGGTGTGGGCCTGAGCTCTGGAAACACCATATATTTT. Its translation is CASSLGVGLSSGNTIYF. Filled out from reference TRBV7-8 and TRBJ1-3, the complete variable domain reads GAGVSQSPRYKVAKRGQDVALRCDPISGHVSLFWYQQALGQGPEFLTYFQNEAQLDKSGLPSDRFFAERPEGSVSTLKIQRTQQEDSAVYLCASSLGVGLSSGNTIYFGEGSWLTVV.

This chain uses TRBV15 with TRBJ1-5; D uncertain. The germline V gene has CDR1 LNHNV and CDR2 YYDKDF (reference sequence). V was cut by 0 bases and J by 5 bases, with 8 bases left in between. The length of the CDR3 is 14 residues. In nucleotides, the CDR3 is TGTGCCACCAGCAGAGAGGATGTCTATCAGCCCCAGCATTTT. It codes for CATSREDVYQPQHF.

The CDR3 reads CASSLQGLAGYTF. The CDR3 DNA follows: TGTGCCAGCAGCTTACAGGGGTTGGCTGGCTACACCTTC. The chain links TRBV7-2 to TRBJ1-2; D possibly corresponds to TRBD1 (6 bases). Germline CDR1 is SGHTA and CDR2 is FQGNSA. Trimming removed 2 bases at V and 7 bases at J, with 11 bases between. The CDR3 totals 13 residues.